Below are 23 T cell receptor beta chains sequenced from a single sample in a study of Graves' ophthalmopathy and Graves' hyperthyroidism. The TCR beta CDR3 regions underwent amplification from RNA transcripts. Amplification began with first-round RT-PCR using HTBI primers, then second-round multiplex PCR was performed. From the multiplex PCR reads, TCRdb called clonotypes with MiXCR, one entry per CDR3 protein. Of 650,000 to 900,000 distinct CDR3 sequences listed, approximately 40% are singletons. Source material: peripheral blood. The source is an adult man with Graves' ophthalmopathy.

The chain has TRBV3-1 and TRBJ1-4; D uncertain. Per germline, CDR1 LGHDT and CDR2 YNNKEL (reference sequence). V lost 1 base and J 3 bases, leaving 6 bases between the germline ends. The length of the CDR3 is 14 residues. CDR3 sequence (DNA): TGTGCCAGCAGCCAAGGCTGGGCTAATGAAAAACTGTTTTTT. Amino acids: CASSQGWANEKLFF. The variable domain in full, with the rest retrieved from reference TRBV3-1 and TRBJ1-4, is DTAVSQTPKYLVTQMGNDKSIKCEQNLGHDTMYWYKQDSKKFLKIMFSYNNKELIINETVPNRFSPKSPDKAHLNLHINSLELGDSAVYFCASSQGWANEKLFFGSGTQLSVL.

This chain links TRBV24-1 with TRBJ1-5; D gene ambiguous. V was trimmed by 11 bases and J by 7 bases, leaving 17 bases between them. Germline V gene data show CDR1 as KGHDR and CDR2 as SFDVKD. This CDR3 spans 13 amino acids. The CDR3 bases are TGTGCCAGCTCAATCGGGCAAGGCCAGCCCCAGCATTTT. Encoded protein: CASSIGQGQPQHF.

This clonotype has ten or more counts. Germline is not matched at one junction end, which may reflect a read error. The chain is built from TRBV2 and TRBJ2-6, with a tentative D call TRBD2 (7 bases). Germline CDR1 is SNHLY and CDR2 is FYNNEI. This CDR3 contains 16 residues. The CDR3, as DNA: TGTGCCAGCAGTGATACGGGGGGCTCTCGGGCCAACGTCCTGACTTTC. Its protein is CASSDTGGSRANVLTF.

The rearrangement links TRBV20-1 to TRBJ2-7; 10 nucleotides align to TRBD1. V lost 6 bases to trimming and J lost 7 bases; unmatched junction nucleotides: 12. Germline lookup yields CDR1 DFQATT and CDR2 SNEGSKA (reference sequence). This CDR3 comprises 14 residues. The CDR3 bases are TGCAGTGCATGGACACGGGACAGGGGTTGGGAGCAGTACTTC. As protein: CSAWTRDRGWEQYF.

This clonotype was observed a few times. The chain uses TRBV9 and TRBJ2-6; TRBD1 aligns across 9 bases. Germline values: CDR1 SGDLS, CDR2 YYNGEE. CDR3 length equals 20 residues. The ends lost 1 base at V and 0 bases at J; junction bases unmatched: 11. CDR3 bases: TGTGCCAGCAGCGTATTCGGCCGGGACAGGGATTTCTCTGGGGCCAACGTCCTGACTTTC. It is translated as CASSVFGRDRDFSGANVLTF.

This clonotype was picked up a small number of times. This chain connects TRBV7-9 to TRBJ2-5; TRBD2 is a possible D gene (7 bases). Germline assignment: CDR1 SEHNR and CDR2 FQNEAQ (reference sequence). Trimming removed 1 base at V and 5 bases at J, with 20 bases between. The CDR3 is 17 residues long. The CDR3 nucleotides read TGTGCCAGCAGCTTAGTCGGGGGAGGGAGGGGGGTGGAGACCCAGTACTTC. Amino acids: CASSLVGGGRGVETQYF.

This clonotype was seen once. The chain recombines TRBV9 with TRBJ1-4; TRBD1 matches 12 bases. Germline CDR1 is SGDLS and CDR2 is YYNGEE. Trimming removed 3 bases from V and 8 bases from J; junction bases left unmatched: 8. The CDR3 sequence is 16 residues long. CDR3 sequence (DNA): TGTGCCAGCAGCGAAGGGACAGGGGGCTTGGGGGAAAAACTGTTTTTT. Protein: CASSEGTGGLGEKLFF.

This clonotype was seen just once. The chain is built from TRBV15 and TRBJ1-2, with 10 bases lining up with TRBD1. This CDR3 spans 15 amino acids. Germline-derived CDR1 and CDR2 are LNHNV and YYDKDF (reference sequence). V shed 3 bases, J shed 5 bases, and the junction held 6 bases outside the gene matches. In DNA, the CDR3 is TGTGCCACCAGCAGCGTAGGGACAGGGGATTATGGCTACACCTTC. The encoded protein is CATSSVGTGDYGYTF.

This clonotype was seen more than once but under ten times. The rearrangement joins TRBV10-3 to TRBJ2-7, with 7 bases lining up with TRBD2. The length of the CDR3 is 15 residues. CDR1 and CDR2 (germline): ENHRY, SYGVKD. After removal of 2 bases from V and 0 bases from J, the junction contained 4 bases not matched to a gene. For the CDR3, the DNA is TGTGCCATCAGTGAGGGGGAGGGTACCTCCTACGAGCAGTACTTC. Translated, it gives CAISEGEGTSYEQYF.

Only a few counts were recorded for this clonotype. The chain links TRBV20-1 to TRBJ2-5, with TRBD2 matching 7 bases. V lost 0 bases, J lost 4 bases, and 5 bases stayed unmatched. The germline V gene has CDR1 DFQATT and CDR2 SNEGSKA (reference sequence). The CDR3 consists of 14 residues. CDR3 loop: CSARDWGGGETQYF. As DNA, the CDR3 is TGCAGTGCTAGAGATTGGGGGGGGGGAGAGACCCAGTACTTC.

Notes on this clonotype: Because it lacks the conserved phenylalanine or tryptophan at the end, this CDR3 is likely a read error. V is TRBV5-3 and J is TRBJ1-2; tentative D call: TRBD1 (6 bases). TRBV5-3 belongs to the ORF category, with a function that is uncertain. CDR3 size: 12 residues. The CDR3 loop reads CASSYTTGRYTI. The CDR3 DNA sequence: TGTGCCAGCAGCTATACGACAGGTCGCTACACCATC.

The genes are TRBV10-3 and TRBJ2-5; D gene ambiguous. In germline, CDR1 is ENHRY, CDR2 SYGVKD. The CDR3 spans 14 residues. Trimming removed 10 bases at V and 3 bases at J, with 18 bases between. The CDR3 is CASSSRTRKETQYF. CDR3 sequence (DNA): TGTGCCAGCAGCTCCAGAACTCGGAAAGAGACCCAGTACTTC.

This clonotype was seen only once. CDR3 protein: CAISNTGYTEAFF. The CDR3 DNA is TGTGCCATCAGTAATACAGGGTACACTGAAGCTTTCTTT. This chain joins TRBV10-3 and TRBJ1-1; possible D gene TRBD1, 6 bases. V was shortened by 5 bases and J by 3 bases, with 10 bases between the two germline ends. From germline, CDR1 is ENHRY and CDR2 SYGVKD. CDR3 length equals 13 residues.

V gene TRBV20-1 combines with J gene TRBJ2-6; TRBD1 matches at 8 bases. Germline CDR1 DFQATT, CDR2 SNEGSKA (reference sequence). The V and J ends lost 3 bases and 11 bases, in that order; junction bases with no gene match: 9. This CDR3 has 14 residues. The CDR3 is CSASTGGGVDVLTF. CDR3 DNA: TGCAGTGCTAGCACAGGGGGTGGGGTAGACGTCCTGACTTTC.

This clonotype was detected ten times or more. This sequence joins TRBV2 and TRBJ2-5; 13 bases are shared with TRBD2. The trim removed 1 base at V and 5 bases at J, leaving 4 bases unmatched. CDR1 is SNHLY and CDR2 is FYNNEI in the germline V gene. The CDR3 length is 16 residues. This CDR3 is CASSEGGLAGVETQYF. DNA of the CDR3: TGTGCCAGCAGTGAAGGAGGACTAGCGGGAGTCGAGACCCAGTACTTC.

The J gene is TRBJ2-7, the V gene TRBV2; D not certain. The J call may not be correct, given that the DNA end is closer to TRBJ2-1. CDR1 and CDR2 from the germline V gene are SNHLY and FYNNEI. CDR3 length equals 12 residues. The CDR3 sequence: CASSDRANEQFF. The DNA of the CDR3 is TGTGCCAGCAGTGATCGGGCAAATGAGCAGTTCTTC.

The genes are TRBV27 and TRBJ1-1; the match to TRBD1 covers 9 bases. The germline gives CDR1 MNHEY, CDR2 SMNVEV (reference sequence). CDR3 length: 17 residues. The V gene end was trimmed by 8 bases and the J gene end by 3 bases; junction bases not matched to a gene: 16. CDR3 nucleotide sequence: TGTGCCAGCGCTTCCGGGACAGGGATGGGGTTCGACACTGAAGCTTTCTTT. It encodes CASASGTGMGFDTEAFF.

This clonotype was recorded many times. V is TRBV9 and J is TRBJ2-7; 7 bases align to TRBD2. The CDR3 is 14 amino acids. Germline CDR1 SGDLS, CDR2 YYNGEE. V shed 2 bases and J 6 bases; nucleotides not matched to a gene: 8. The CDR3 nucleotides are TGTGCCAGCAGCGTGGGGGGGACTCCCGCCGAGCAGTACTTC. Its protein is CASSVGGTPAEQYF.

V usage is TRBV24-1 and J usage is TRBJ1-5; D ambiguous. Germline-derived CDR1 and CDR2 are KGHDR and SFDVKD. Between the trimmed V and J ends, which lost 11 bases and 4 bases, there was a span of 17 bases. This CDR3 spans 14 amino acids. This CDR3 is CASSPDTTNQPQHF. As DNA, the CDR3 is TGTGCCAGCAGCCCCGACACAACAAATCAGCCCCAGCATTTT.

The genes are TRBV11-2 and TRBJ2-7, with D possibly being TRBD1 (6 bases). Looked up from germline, CDR1 is SGHAT and CDR2 is FQNNGV. Trimming stripped 11 bases from V and 9 bases from J, with 23 bases between. The CDR3 spans 13 residues. The chain's CDR3 is CAWDTVATEGQYF. In nucleotides, the CDR3 is TGTGCCTGGGACACGGTAGCGACAGAGGGGCAGTACTTC.

Many counts were recorded for this clonotype. The chain uses TRBV7-2 and TRBJ2-7; D not resolved. Germline V lookup: CDR1 SGHTA, CDR2 FQGNSA. The CDR3 spans 11 residues. With 6 bases removed from V and 2 bases from J, the gap between germline ends came to 5 bases. This chain's CDR3 is CASSHAYEQYF. CDR3 in DNA: TGTGCCAGCAGTCACGCCTACGAGCAGTACTTC. Full variable domain (remainder filled in from reference TRBV7-2 and TRBJ2-7): GAGVSQSPSNKVTEKGKDVELRCDPISGHTALYWYRQSLGQGLEFLIYFQGNSAPDKSGLPSDRFSAERTGGSVSTLTIQRTQQEDSAVYLCASSHAYEQYFGPGTRLTVT.

On this clonotype: At one of its ends the junction is not consistent with the germline gene, which may arise from a read error. The chain combines TRBV19 with TRBJ1-6; 9 bases are shared with TRBD1. The CDR3 loop spans 15 amino acids. Germline V gives CDR1 LNHDA, CDR2 SQIVND (reference sequence). This CDR3 is CASSRGTGRNSPLHF. The CDR3 nucleotides are TGCGCCAGCAGCCGGGGGACAGGGAGGAATTCACCCCTCCACTTT.

A remark on this clonotype: Sequence at one end of the junction differs from germline and may be a read error. The chain links TRBV10-3 to TRBJ1-1; 8 bases match TRBD1. This CDR3 contains 15 residues. Germline lookup yields CDR1 ENHRY and CDR2 SYGVKD. The CDR3, as DNA: TGTGCCAGCAGTTCACCACAGGGGGTGAGGGCTGAAGCTTTCTTT. This codes for CASSSPQGVRAEAFF.